This TCR beta chain was sequenced for a study of blood T cell repertoires in COVID-19. Study-wide background: Sites in the United States, Italy and Spain provided acute and convalescent COVID-19 samples. Sources were T cells, B-cell-depleted T cells, or PBMCs; the material itself was cDNA or gDNA.

Original processing methods: Estimates of nucleated cell counts were drawn from the amplification of reference gene primers. Generated by immunoSEQ multiplex PCR, the TCRdb table keeps only in-frame clones and is missing some. For V, J and clone size, that table is used; D and trimming come from the DNA. Here the sample spans around 26,000 clones, 70% to 90% being singletons. The sequence was collected from a man between 65 and 80 years old with active COVID-19. Sequencing used peripheral blood.

This chain's CDR3 is CASSLVGGAEAFF. The CDR3 DNA is TGTGCCAGCAGTTTAGTGGGAGGGGCTGAAGCTTTCTTT. The chain couples TRBV12-3 or TRBV12-4 to TRBJ1-1; weak D call: TRBD1 (5 bases). There are 13 residues in the CDR3. The germline V and J ends were trimmed by 1 base and 6 bases, with 9 bases remaining between them.